The present T cell receptor beta chain was sequenced within a study of immune evolution from preneoplasia to lung adenocarcinoma listed by TCRdb under 2021. For context, the study as a whole: HLA loss of heterozygosity was found in approximately 7% of AIS, 15% of MIA and about a third of ADC lesions, and in no AAH lesions. Immune contexture across lung adenocarcinoma precursors and invasive adenocarcinoma was profiled using immune gene expression, TCR sequencing and multiplex immunofluorescence. Resected precursor lesions (AAH, AIS, MIA) and invasive adenocarcinomas were each compared against paired morphologically normal lung tissue. Sample size was determined by specimen availability and not by a prior power calculation. The immune data were combined with whole exome sequencing and methylation data from the same cohort of nodules. The overall cohort was made up of around 57 patients with pulmonary nodules who had surgical resection. The TCR sequencing data were obtained from 45 to 60 patients. The study reported that 85 to 130 samples were used for TCR sequencing. POLYSOLVER was used to infer Class I HLA alleles from exome data, and LOHHLA was used to detect allele-specific HLA loss. Overall study results and their limits: Normal lung had the highest top T cell clone frequencies, which appeared to decline progressively from AAH through AIS, MIA and invasive adenocarcinoma. The highest clonality was observed in normal lung, whereas higher T cell density and diversity but lower clonality appeared to be present in later-stage lesions. Compared with EGFR-mutant or double wild-type lesions, KRAS-mutant nodules had the highest T cell clonality. Because all patients came from Japan and China, whether the findings apply to Western populations was uncertain. The findings were based on association rather than direct causation, and larger cohorts with long-term follow-up and longitudinal biopsies were deemed needed.

Points on this clone: Its antigen target is currently unknown. No quality values exist for individual bases; no much larger clone is one base distant.

Patients underwent resection in Japan or China between about 2014 and 2017. The histologic diagnosis of each case was independently confirmed on H&E slides by two lung cancer pathologists. Macro-dissection after pathologic assessment enriched premalignant or tumor cells for nucleic acid extraction. FFPE tissue was used for DNA isolation with the AllPrep DNA/RNA FFPE Kit. The immunoSEQ hsTCRbeta Kit was used to sequence TCR beta CDR3 regions from DNA. In the authors' own workflow: TCR sequencing data were analysed with the ImmunoSEQ Analyzer. T cell clonality was defined as 1 minus Pielou's evenness computed on productive rearrangements. To measure T cell diversity, the inverse Simpson index was applied to productive templates. T cell density was TCR beta template counts normalized to usable DNA, estimated by amplifying and sequencing housekeeping genes. TCR metrics were compared across histologic stages using two-sided Kruskal-Wallis tests. As stored in TCRdb, this immuneACCESS dataset retains in-frame rearrangements with V and J assigned. A fraction of the clones does not appear; measured against another copy, unresolved V genes explain less than half of the discrepancy, and the remainder lacks a known reason. V, J and clone size are those of that table, while D and trimming were read from the DNA. In all, the sample holds about 6,500 clones, and roughly 82% of those were seen once. In total, the top ten clones hold 2.5% to 3.5% of the sample.

This receptor was obtained from an older donor with lung adenocarcinoma. The sequenced sample was FFPE lung adenocarcinoma in situ tissue. The cell subset or site label corresponds to: preinvasive adenocarcinoma in situ (AIS).

The base sequence is TGTGCCAGCAGTCCCAGGACTAGCTCAGATACGCAGTATTTT. Translated, this is CASSPRTSSDTQYF. The rearrangement combines TRBV7-2 with TRBJ2-3; 8 junctional bases match TRBD2. CDR1 SGHTA and CDR2 FQGNSA were looked up in the germline V gene. For this chain, trimming is 6 bases at the V end and 4 bases at the J end, and the number of junction bases without a gene match is 6. Its CDR3 holds 14 amino acids, cysteine through phenylalanine. Left in the record is the CDR3 DNA by itself, 42 bases read in frame from the first base.